This T cell receptor beta chain was recorded in a study of control samples from healthy donors and cancer patients. This CDR3 comprises 11 residues. The ends were cut back, 4 bases at V and 12 bases at J, with 10 bases in the middle. Germline V gives CDR1 SGHAT, CDR2 FQNNGV. Some clones are missing from TCRdb's copy, which holds only in-frame ones; the method was immunoSEQ multiplex PCR. The repertoire holds around 99,000 clones, with 90% as singletons. The sequenced material came from blood. This clonotype originated in a human donor in good health. The donor label of this sample is uncertain. The rearrangement joins TRBV11-2 to TRBJ2-1; D is possibly TRBD1 or TRBD2 (5 bases each). The CDR3 DNA reads as TGTGCCAGCAGCTCGGGACCATGGCAGTTCTTC. Protein: CASSSGPWQFF.